A single sample gave rise to the 14 T cell receptor beta chains below, sequenced in a study of T-cell reconstitution after alpha-beta-depleted transplantation in children. Construction of the TCRbeta library involved unique molecular identifiers. TCRdb used MiXCR to reprocess the PCR reads, holding one entry per CDR3 protein. The sample contains 330,000 or so distinct CDR3 sequences, about 9.3% of which appear only once. The sequencing used PBMCs from the stem cell graft donor, collected from the stem cell graft. Every receptor here comes from a human donor who donated a stem cell graft to a child with acute lymphoblastic leukemia.

The table lists this clonotype with many counts. This chain connects TRBV20-1 to TRBJ2-2; D gene ambiguous. The germline gives CDR1 DFQATT, CDR2 SNEGSKA (reference sequence). The length of the CDR3 is 13 residues. Trimming took off 6 bases at V and 6 bases at J, with 14 bases between the two ends. In nucleotides, the CDR3 is TGCAGTGCCTTGACGGATTTTGCCGGGGAGCTGTTTTTT. This sequence encodes CSALTDFAGELFF.

The J gene is TRBJ1-5, the V gene TRBV20-1; TRBD1 agrees at 8 bases. The germline CDR1 and CDR2 sequences are DFQATT and SNEGSKA (reference sequence). This CDR3 comprises 14 residues. The junction had 4 bases not matched to a gene; V was cut back by 4 bases and J by 2 bases. The CDR3 bases are TGCAGTGCTACGACAGGGGCAGGCAATCAGCCCCAGCATTTT. This codes for CSATTGAGNQPQHF.

This chain connects TRBV7-2 to TRBJ2-4; perhaps TRBD2 as D (5 bases). Germline CDR1 reads SGHTA; CDR2 reads FQGNSA. V was trimmed by 5 bases and J by 2 bases, leaving 16 bases between them. The CDR3 contains 16 residues. The CDR3 bases are TGTGCCAGCAGCCGTAGAAATTGGGAGTCCAAAAACATTCAGTACTTC. Translation gives CASSRRNWESKNIQYF.

In its sample, this clonotype was seen a few times. The rearrangement uses TRBV7-2 and TRBJ1-2, with TRBD1 identical over 9 bases. V was clipped by 5 bases and J by 2 bases; unmatched bases: 12. This CDR3 has 17 amino acids. Germline CDR1 and CDR2: SGHTA and FQGNSA. The CDR3 loop is CASSRTGGEGLNYGYTF. CDR3 in DNA: TGTGCCAGCAGCCGAACAGGGGGCGAAGGGTTAAACTATGGCTACACCTTC.

V usage is TRBV20-1 and J usage is TRBJ2-1, with 9 bases aligning to TRBD2. The CDR3 covers 16 residues. Germline CDR1 and CDR2: DFQATT and SNEGSKA (reference sequence). With 4 bases clipped from V and 7 bases from J, the junction kept 14 bases outside the gene matches. CDR3 bases: TGCAGTGCTACTCCCCGTCTAGCGGGAAGGTTTAATGAGCAGTTCTTC. Residues: CSATPRLAGRFNEQFF.

This clonotype was recorded a few times. One junction end does not reproduce the germline sequence, and a read error may be involved. The gene calls are TRBV6-1 and TRBJ2-1; 10 bases match TRBD2. The germline CDR1 and CDR2 sequences are MNHNS and SASEGT. This CDR3 has 15 amino acids. For the CDR3, the DNA is TGTGCCAGCAGTCAAGCGGGAGGGCCCTACAATGAGCAGTTCTTC. This gives the protein CASSQAGGPYNEQFF.

In this sample, this clonotype turned up a few times. The chain links TRBV5-1 to TRBJ2-1; D perhaps matches TRBD1 (5 bases). Germline values: CDR1 SGHRS, CDR2 YFSETQ. Trimming took off 5 bases at V and 1 base at J, with 10 bases between the two ends. CDR3 length: 14 amino acids. Written as DNA, the CDR3 is TGCGCCAGCAGGGACGCAGGGTCCTACAATGAGCAGTTCTTC. This codes for CASRDAGSYNEQFF.

This clonotype occurred a few times. The chain couples TRBV28 to TRBJ2-1; 10 bases fit TRBD2. CDR3 length: 13 amino acids. The J segment lost 12 bases and the V segment lost 6 bases, leaving 8 bases of the junction unmatched. Germline CDR1 and CDR2: MDHEN and SYDVKM. CDR3 in amino acids: CASSSLAGIGQFF. DNA of the CDR3: TGTGCCAGCAGCTCACTAGCGGGAATCGGGCAGTTCTTC.

This clonotype was seen a few times. The gene calls are TRBV7-2 and TRBJ2-3; 9 bases match TRBD2. CDR1 is SGHTA, CDR2 FQGNSA, per germline. With V trimmed by 5 bases and J by 0 bases, 6 bases remained unmatched. This CDR3 has 16 amino acids. Here the CDR3 DNA reads TGTGCCAGCAGCCCCCTAGCGGGAACTAGCACAGATACGCAGTATTTT. Its protein is CASSPLAGTSTDTQYF.

A remark on this clonotype: No conserved phenylalanine or tryptophan ends this CDR3, so it is likely a read error. The chain recombines TRBV20-1 with TRBJ2-1, with TRBD1 matching over 7 bases. This CDR3 spans 14 amino acids. V gave up 2 bases and J gave up 0 bases; unmatched junction bases: 1. Germline V gene sequence: CDR1 DFQATT, CDR2 SNEGSKA (reference sequence). The CDR3: CSARTGVSYNEQFS. The CDR3 nucleotides are TGCAGTGCTAGAACAGGGGTCTCCTACAATGAGCAGTTCTCC.

A note on this clonotype: This may stem from a read error, because a much larger clone lies one nucleotide away. The J gene is TRBJ2-7, the V gene TRBV10-3, with D perhaps matching TRBD2 (5 bases). This CDR3 spans 16 amino acids. V dropped 6 bases and J dropped 2 bases, with 20 bases sitting between them. Germline values: CDR1 ENHRY, CDR2 SYGVKD. The CDR3 sequence is CAISSSTIGRTYEQYF. The DNA for the CDR3 is TGTGCCATCAGCAGCTCGACTATCGGTCGAACCTACGAGCAGTACTTC.

This clonotype was seen a few times. The gene calls are TRBV11-2 and TRBJ2-1, with D tentatively TRBD1 (5 bases). This CDR3 comprises 14 residues. In germline, CDR1 is SGHAT, CDR2 FQNNGV. Trimming took off 1 base at V and 5 bases at J, with 9 bases between the two ends. CDR3 region: CASSLGGRNNEQFF. CDR3 DNA: TGTGCCAGCAGCTTAGGGGGCAGGAACAATGAGCAGTTCTTC.

The chain couples TRBV9 to TRBJ2-1; D tentatively fits TRBD1 or TRBD2 (6 bases each). Germline values: CDR1 SGDLS, CDR2 YYNGEE. The CDR3 has 15 residues. V shed 3 bases and J shed 3 bases, with 13 bases lying between them. The CDR3 DNA reads as TGTGCCAGCAGCGGGGGGCGGAGGGGCTACAATGAGCAGTTCTTC. Translating gives CASSGGRRGYNEQFF.

A few counts support this clonotype. V is TRBV29-1 and J is TRBJ1-1; no reliable D call. V shed 5 bases and J shed 0 bases, with 10 bases lying between them. CDR3 length equals 13 residues. Germline-derived CDR1 and CDR2 are SQVTM and ANQGSEA. CDR3 residues: CSVPGNLNTEAFF. For the CDR3, the DNA is TGCAGCGTTCCAGGAAATTTGAACACTGAAGCTTTCTTT.